The T cell receptor beta chain described here comes from a study of cytomegalovirus exposure and HLA in healthy donors. The germline V and J ends were trimmed by 5 bases and 0 bases, with 11 bases remaining between them. The germline V gene has CDR1 SGHTA and CDR2 FQGTGA. This CDR3 has 15 amino acids. PCR involved 60 Vbeta and 13 Jbeta primers. The assay was immunoSEQ multiplex PCR, and TCRdb's table has in-frame clones only and misses some. Found here are 150,000 to 200,000 clones, almost 85% of them singletons; the top ten hold about 2%. About this clone: Its antigen remains unknown.

Study-level findings and limits: A list of 164 TCR beta chains associated with cytomegalovirus was given.

The TCR was taken from a woman aged 45-65 years in good health and CMV-seronegative. Sequenced input: PBMCs. The chain links TRBV7-3 to TRBJ2-1; D gene ambiguous. As DNA, the CDR3 is TGTGCCAGCAGCCCCCGGAGTAGCTCCTACAATGAGCAGTTCTTC. It codes for CASSPRSSSYNEQFF.